The clone carrying this T cell receptor (beta chain) was observed a handful of times. Its antigen is unidentified. Semi-nested PCR with Nested Universal Primer A followed constant-region reverse priming of full-length variable regions. TCRdb re-called the 5' RACE reads with MiXCR, one entry per CDR3 protein. Of about 64,000 distinct CDR3 sequences detected, approximately 23% appear once; the ten largest clones hold about 3%. This CDR3 has 14 residues. Trimming cost V 0 bases and J 9 bases; bases outside gene matches: 4. Germline V lookup: CDR1 MNHNY, CDR2 SVGAGI (reference sequence). The memory fraction was CD4+CD45RO+CD25- cells. Findings and limits, study-wide: Tumor Tregs overlapped most with tumor, then blood, naive CD4+ cells.

This chain uses TRBV6-6 with TRBJ2-1; 8 nucleotides align to TRBD2. Sequenced: memory CD4+ T cells sorted from a lymph node. Indicated subset: memory CD4+ T cells, CD4+CD45RO+CD25-. The sequence came from a female donor with breast cancer. CDR3 region: CASSYSLADGEQFF. CDR3 in DNA: TGTGCCAGCAGTTACTCACTAGCGGACGGTGAGCAGTTCTTC.